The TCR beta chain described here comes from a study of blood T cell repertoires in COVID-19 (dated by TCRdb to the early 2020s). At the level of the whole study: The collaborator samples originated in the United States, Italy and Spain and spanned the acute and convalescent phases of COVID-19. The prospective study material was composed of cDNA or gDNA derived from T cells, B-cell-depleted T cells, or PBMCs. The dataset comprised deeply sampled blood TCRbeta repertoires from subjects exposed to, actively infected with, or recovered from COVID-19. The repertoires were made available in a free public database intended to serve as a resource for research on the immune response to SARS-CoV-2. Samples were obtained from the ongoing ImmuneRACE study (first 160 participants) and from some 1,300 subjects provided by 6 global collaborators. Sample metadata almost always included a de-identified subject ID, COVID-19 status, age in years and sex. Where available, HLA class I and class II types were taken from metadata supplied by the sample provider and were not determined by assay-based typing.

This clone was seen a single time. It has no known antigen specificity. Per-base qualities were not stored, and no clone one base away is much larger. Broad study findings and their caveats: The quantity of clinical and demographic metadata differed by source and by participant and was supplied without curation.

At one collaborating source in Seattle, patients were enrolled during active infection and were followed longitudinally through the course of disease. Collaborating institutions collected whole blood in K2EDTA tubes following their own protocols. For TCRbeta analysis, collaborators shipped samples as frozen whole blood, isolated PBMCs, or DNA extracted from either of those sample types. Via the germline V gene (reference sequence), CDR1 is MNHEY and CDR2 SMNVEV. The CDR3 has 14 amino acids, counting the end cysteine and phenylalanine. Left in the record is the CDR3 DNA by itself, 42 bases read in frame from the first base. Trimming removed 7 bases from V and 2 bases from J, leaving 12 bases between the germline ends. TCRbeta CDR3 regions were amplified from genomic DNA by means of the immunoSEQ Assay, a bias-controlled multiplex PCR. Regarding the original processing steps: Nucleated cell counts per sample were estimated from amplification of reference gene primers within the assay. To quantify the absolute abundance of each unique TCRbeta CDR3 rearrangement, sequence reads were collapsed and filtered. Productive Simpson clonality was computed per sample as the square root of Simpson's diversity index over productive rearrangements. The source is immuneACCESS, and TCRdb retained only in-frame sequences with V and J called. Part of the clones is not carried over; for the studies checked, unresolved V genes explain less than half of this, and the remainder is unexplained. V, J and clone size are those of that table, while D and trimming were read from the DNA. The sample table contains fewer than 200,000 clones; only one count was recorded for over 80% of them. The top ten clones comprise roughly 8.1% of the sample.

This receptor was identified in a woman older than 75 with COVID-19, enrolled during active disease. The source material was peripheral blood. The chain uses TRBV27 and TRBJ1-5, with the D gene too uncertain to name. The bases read TGTGCCAGCATGCGTGCGGGCGGCAATCAGCCCCAGCATTTT. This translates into CASMRAGGNQPQHF.